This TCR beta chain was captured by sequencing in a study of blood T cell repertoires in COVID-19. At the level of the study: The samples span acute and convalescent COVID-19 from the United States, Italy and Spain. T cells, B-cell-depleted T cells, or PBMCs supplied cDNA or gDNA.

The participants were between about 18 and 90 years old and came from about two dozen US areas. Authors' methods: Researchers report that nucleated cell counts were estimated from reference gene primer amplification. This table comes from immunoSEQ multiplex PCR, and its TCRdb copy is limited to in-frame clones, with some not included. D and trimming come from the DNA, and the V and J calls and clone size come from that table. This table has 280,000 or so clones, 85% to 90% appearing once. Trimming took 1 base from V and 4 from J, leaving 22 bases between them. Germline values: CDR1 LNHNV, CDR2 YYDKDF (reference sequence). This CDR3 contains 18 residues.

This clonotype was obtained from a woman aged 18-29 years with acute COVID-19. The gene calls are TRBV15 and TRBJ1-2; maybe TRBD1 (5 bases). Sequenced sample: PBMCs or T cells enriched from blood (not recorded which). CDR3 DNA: TGTGCCACCAGCAGAGGAGCAGGGACCCAGTTGGGGGGCTATGGCTACACCTTC. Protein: CATSRGAGTQLGGYGYTF.